Listed below are T cell receptor beta chains from one sample, sequenced in a study of blood T cell repertoires in COVID-19. Only in-frame clones appear in the TCRdb table, and some are missing; sequencing was by immunoSEQ multiplex PCR. Of about 110,000 clones in the sample, about four fifths were seen once. Material: peripheral blood. The source of these receptors is a woman in her sixties or seventies with acute or convalescent COVID-19. The CDR3 runs from the conserved cysteine through the conserved F or W. Size tells how often a clone was seen (once, few, many) or the class of an expanded clone, and some rows leave it out.

abundance: NA; v_gene: TRBV5-6; j_gene: TRBJ2-5; CDR3aa: CASSRVPGLAGETQYF
abundance: NA; v_gene: TRBV6-5; j_gene: TRBJ1-5; CDR3aa: CASIWGHNQPQHF
abundance: NA; v_gene: TRBV5-1; j_gene: TRBJ1-2; CDR3aa: CASTPRQGYGYTF
abundance: NA; v_gene: TRBV9; j_gene: TRBJ1-1; CDR3aa: CASSGGGFTEAFF
abundance: NA; v_gene: TRBV3-1/TRBV3-2; j_gene: TRBJ2-1; CDR3aa: CASSQDNSRGGDEQFF
abundance: NA; v_gene: TRBV6-5; j_gene: TRBJ1-1; CDR3aa: CASSQTGVGTEAFF
abundance: NA; v_gene: TRBV7-9; j_gene: TRBJ1-1; CDR3aa: CASSQIQGPEAFF
abundance: NA; v_gene: TRBV19; j_gene: TRBJ1-5; CDR3aa: CASSILGSGQPQHF
abundance: NA; v_gene: TRBV11-2; j_gene: TRBJ2-7; CDR3aa: CASSLVGGLAYEQYF
abundance: NA; v_gene: TRBV6-5; j_gene: TRBJ1-5; CDR3aa: CASSYARGQPQHF
abundance: NA; v_gene: TRBV5-8; j_gene: TRBJ2-5; CDR3aa: CASTADRAAGTQYF
abundance: NA; v_gene: TRBV6-5; j_gene: TRBJ1-5; CDR3aa: CATQGSGGGRQPQHF
abundance: once; v_gene: TRBV28; j_gene: TRBJ2-7; CDR3aa: CASSLRGPYEQYF
abundance: NA; v_gene: TRBV2; j_gene: TRBJ1-5; CDR3aa: CASKTDSVQPQHF
abundance: NA; v_gene: TRBV19; j_gene: TRBJ2-1; CDR3aa: CASSMTSGSNEQFF
abundance: once; v_gene: TRBV9; j_gene: TRBJ2-5; CDR3aa: CASSPTFETQYF
abundance: NA; v_gene: TRBV27; j_gene: TRBJ2-2; CDR3aa: CASSGGMGDPGTSGRSYTGELFF
abundance: NA; v_gene: TRBV7-2; j_gene: TRBJ1-1; CDR3aa: CAGGFSRNTEAFF
abundance: NA; v_gene: TRBV6-6; j_gene: TRBJ2-3; CDR3aa: CASSVAAPSTDTQYF
abundance: few; v_gene: TRBV30; j_gene: TRBJ1-1; CDR3aa: CAWTNKVNTEAFF
abundance: NA; v_gene: TRBV10-3; j_gene: TRBJ1-2; CDR3aa: CAISESGRTNYGYTF
abundance: NA; v_gene: TRBV27; j_gene: TRBJ1-1; CDR3aa: CASSSGQLNTEAFF
abundance: NA; v_gene: TRBV29-1; j_gene: TRBJ1-2; CDR3aa: CSVGRQANYGYTF
abundance: few; v_gene: TRBV3-1/TRBV3-2; j_gene: TRBJ2-2; CDR3aa: CASSRDSSNTGELFF
abundance: few; v_gene: TRBV5-6; j_gene: TRBJ1-1; CDR3aa: CASSSRGEAFF
abundance: NA; v_gene: TRBV6-4; j_gene: TRBJ2-1; CDR3aa: CASSDIEGNEQFF
abundance: NA; v_gene: TRBV28; j_gene: TRBJ1-5; CDR3aa: CASSFLDRAGNQPQHF
abundance: once; v_gene: TRBV5-8; j_gene: TRBJ2-2; CDR3aa: CASSSTGQGAGELFF
abundance: few; v_gene: TRBV4-2; j_gene: TRBJ2-5; CDR3aa: CASRGLAGGPRETQYF
abundance: NA; v_gene: TRBV7-3; j_gene: TRBJ2-5; CDR3aa: CASSLLAGLGETQYF
abundance: NA; v_gene: TRBV15; j_gene: TRBJ1-3; CDR3aa: CATSREMQGSGNTIYF
abundance: NA; v_gene: TRBV14; j_gene: TRBJ2-1; CDR3aa: CASSLRDSDNEQFF
abundance: NA; v_gene: TRBV15; j_gene: TRBJ2-3; CDR3aa: CATSMGLGVSDTQYF
abundance: NA; v_gene: TRBV28; j_gene: TRBJ1-3; CDR3aa: CASSFYRAGNTIYF
abundance: NA; v_gene: TRBV6-6; j_gene: TRBJ1-5; CDR3aa: CASSLDGQGGNQPQHF
abundance: few; v_gene: TRBV7-8; j_gene: TRBJ1-3; CDR3aa: CASSLWAQIRSHTSGNTIYF
abundance: NA; v_gene: TRBV27; j_gene: TRBJ1-1; CDR3aa: CASSLIGAGGANTEAFF
abundance: NA; v_gene: TRBV19; j_gene: TRBJ1-2; CDR3aa: CASSPGQGPGFGYTF
abundance: NA; v_gene: TRBV12-5; j_gene: TRBJ2-7; CDR3aa: CASALGGSTLYEQYF
abundance: NA; v_gene: TRBV2; j_gene: TRBJ1-1; CDR3aa: CASSTGGMNTEAFF
abundance: NA; v_gene: TRBV3-1/TRBV3-2; j_gene: TRBJ1-1; CDR3aa: CASSQDRAPMNTEAFF
abundance: few; v_gene: TRBV6-2/TRBV6-3; j_gene: TRBJ1-6; CDR3aa: CASSYSRTGDARSPLHF
abundance: few; v_gene: TRBV19; j_gene: TRBJ1-6; CDR3aa: CASSSDRVRTSFTLHF
abundance: few; v_gene: TRBV29-1; j_gene: TRBJ1-2; CDR3aa: CSVTGQRYGYTF
abundance: NA; v_gene: TRBV9; j_gene: TRBJ1-1; CDR3aa: CASSRRPGDTEAFF